Shown below are 10 T cell receptor beta chains from a single sample sequenced in a study of identical twins. TCRdb independently ran MiXCR on the 5' RACE reads; one entry per CDR3 protein. The table has 200,000 to 300,000 distinct CDR3 sequences, 7% seen once. This same sample was also part of a study on yellow fever vaccine responses in identical twins.

The specimen sequenced was memory (CD45RO+) T cells sorted from blood. Every receptor here comes from a woman younger than 35 in good health.

J is TRBJ1-1 and V is TRBV20-1; D perhaps matches TRBD1 (6 bases). Germline V lookup: CDR1 DFQATT, CDR2 SNEGSKA (reference sequence). This CDR3 is 19 amino acids long. V was shortened by 1 base and J by 4 bases, with 28 bases between the two germline ends. This chain's CDR3 is CSARGSRGSLGPRGTEAFF. CDR3 DNA: TGCAGTGCTAGAGGTTCCCGGGGCAGCTTAGGCCCCAGGGGCACTGAAGCTTTCTTT.

This clonotype was observed at least ten times. The chain links TRBV24-1 to TRBJ2-1, with a weak D call TRBD2 (7 bases). With 4 bases removed from V and 3 bases from J, the gap between germline ends came to 24 bases. Germline-derived CDR1 and CDR2 are KGHDR and SFDVKD. The CDR3 totals 19 residues. The CDR3 protein is CATSDPGAGGGRYYNEQFF. The CDR3 DNA reads as TGTGCCACCAGTGACCCTGGGGCCGGGGGCGGGAGATACTACAATGAGCAGTTCTTC.

This clonotype was picked up many times. The chain employs TRBV5-1 and TRBJ2-7; D possibly corresponds to TRBD1 (6 bases). This CDR3 region has 14 residues. CDR1 is SGHRS, CDR2 YFSETQ, per germline. Trimming removed 0 bases from V and 7 bases from J, with 14 bases in between. CDR3: CASSLDRASREQYF. DNA for the CDR3: TGCGCCAGCAGCTTGGACAGGGCTTCTCGGGAGCAGTACTTC.

The J gene is TRBJ1-4, the V gene TRBV11-2; 8 bases fit TRBD1. The germline gives CDR1 SGHAT, CDR2 FQNNGV. The junction had 9 bases not matched to a gene; V was cut back by 5 bases and J by 7 bases. The CDR3 spans 15 residues. The DNA of the CDR3 is TGTGCCAGCAGCAACGGACAGGGAGGGGGTGAAAAACTGTTTTTT. The encoded protein is CASSNGQGGGEKLFF.

Ten or more counts support this clonotype. The genes are TRBV29-1 and TRBJ2-1; 11 nucleotides match TRBD2. V lost 7 bases, J lost 6 bases, and 5 bases stayed unmatched. The CDR3 is 13 amino acids. CDR1 and CDR2 (germline): SQVTM, ANQGSEA. The CDR3 nucleotides read TGCAGCGGAGGGCTAGCGGGAGGCAATGAGCAGTTCTTC. Translation gives CSGGLAGGNEQFF.

This clonotype was detected only a few times. V gene TRBV7-3 combines with J gene TRBJ2-5, with D maybe TRBD2 (5 bases). The CDR3 spans 15 residues. The V gene's germline CDR1 is SGHTA and CDR2 FQGTGA. V was clipped by 5 bases and J by 0 bases, with 13 bases between them. The CDR3 loop reads CASSLTGINQETQYF. As DNA, the CDR3 is TGTGCCAGCAGCCTCACCGGGATAAACCAAGAGACCCAGTACTTC.

This clonotype was observed a few times. J is TRBJ2-1 and V is TRBV20-1; D not resolved. CDR1 and CDR2 from the germline V gene are DFQATT and SNEGSKA (reference sequence). V was shortened by 1 base and J by 12 bases, with 10 bases between the two germline ends. The CDR3 spans 11 residues. CDR3 sequence reads: CSARVLDGQFF. The CDR3 coding sequence is TGCAGTGCTAGAGTGTTGGACGGGCAGTTCTTC.

Of note for this clonotype: This clone may be a read error of a much larger clone one base away. This chain uses TRBV7-7 with TRBJ2-2; tentative D call: TRBD1 (5 bases). V was pared by 5 bases and J by 6 bases, with 13 bases between. This CDR3 spans 14 amino acids. The germline gives CDR1 SSHAT, CDR2 FNYEAQ (reference sequence). Here the CDR3 DNA reads TGTGCCAGCAGCCCGGACACGGCATCCGGGGAGCTGTTTTTT. Translated: CASSPDTASGELFF.

This clonotype has more than one count but fewer than ten. CDR3 coding DNA: TGTGCCAGCAGTTTGGTGTGGACTATGGTCCTCAATGAGCAGTTCTTC. Its translation: CASSLVWTMVLNEQFF. The gene calls are TRBV12-3 or TRBV12-4 and TRBJ2-1, with D possibly matching TRBD2 (6 bases). The CDR3 is made up of 16 amino acids. Trimming stripped 3 bases from V and 6 bases from J, with 18 bases between.

This clonotype was recorded a few times. The genes are TRBV12-3 or TRBV12-4 and TRBJ2-3; 7 bases align to TRBD2. The V gene end was trimmed by 6 bases and the J gene end by 5 bases; junction bases not matched to a gene: 2. The CDR3 has 12 amino acids. CDR3 coding DNA: TGTGCCAGCAGGCGGGAGTTAGATACGCAGTATTTT. Translation: CASRRELDTQYF.